This T cell receptor beta chain came from a study of T-cell reconstitution after alpha-beta-depleted transplantation in children. Study conclusions and caveats: When one year had passed after transplant, most T-cell counts and diversity came from newly produced T cells. The origin of high day-60 TCRbeta diversity in some patients lay in surviving recipient T cells and thymic progenitors.

With respect to this clonotype: Its target is not known. A single base separates this from a much larger clone, so it may be a read error.

It was with unique molecular identifiers that the TCRbeta library was prepared. From the PCR reads, TCRdb called clonotypes with MiXCR, one entry per CDR3 protein. This sample yields around 500,000 distinct CDR3 sequences, of which roughly 23% are seen a single time; 11% to 15% belongs to the top ten. CDR1 and CDR2 (germline): DFQATT, SNEGSKA (reference sequence). This CDR3 spans 12 amino acids. V was clipped by 4 bases and J by 4 bases, with 7 bases between them. The receptor was derived from a boy in the first two years of life who had a stem cell transplant for acute myeloid leukemia, so the T cells may come from the graft donor. The chain combines TRBV20-1 with TRBJ2-2; no definite D call. This sample comprised PBMCs, mostly from graft donor cells, obtained 360 days after TCRalphabeta/CD19-depleted stem cell transplant. The CDR3 sequence: CSAKVVTGELFF. The CDR3 DNA reads as TGCAGTGCTAAAGTGGTCACCGGGGAGCTGTTTTTT.